This T cell receptor beta chain was recovered during a study of T-cell memory formation after mild COVID-19. TCRdb analysed the 5' RACE reads with MiXCR anew, one entry per CDR3 protein. The sample has roughly 370,000 distinct CDR3 sequences; around a sixth are singletons. This clonotype was counted only a few times. The CDR3 spans 14 residues. Germline lookup yields CDR1 DFQATT and CDR2 SNEGSKA (reference sequence). Trimming stripped 0 bases from V and 6 bases from J, with 9 bases between. The origin of this receptor is a man between 18 and 35 years old who had mild COVID-19 (a few samples of this study predate the infection). Cell type and time point are not known. Material: PBMCs or a T cell subset sorted from them (not recorded which). The rearrangement joins TRBV20-1 to TRBJ1-6; no clear D gene. The CDR3 DNA reads TGCAGTGCTAGAGAAGGGTGGGGTAATTCACCCCTCCACTTT. Its protein product is CSAREGWGNSPLHF.